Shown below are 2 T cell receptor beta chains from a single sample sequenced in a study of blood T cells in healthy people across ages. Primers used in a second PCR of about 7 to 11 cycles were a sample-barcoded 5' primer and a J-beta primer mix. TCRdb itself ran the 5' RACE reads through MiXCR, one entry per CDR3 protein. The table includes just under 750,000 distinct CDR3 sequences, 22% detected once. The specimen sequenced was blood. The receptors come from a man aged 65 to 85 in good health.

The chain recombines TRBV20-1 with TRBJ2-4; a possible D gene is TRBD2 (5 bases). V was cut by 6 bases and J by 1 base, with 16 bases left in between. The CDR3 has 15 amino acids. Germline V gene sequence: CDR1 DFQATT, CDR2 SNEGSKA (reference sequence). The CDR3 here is CSARGLFRAKNIQYF. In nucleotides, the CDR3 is TGCAGTGCCCGGGGATTATTTCGGGCCAAAAACATTCAGTACTTC.

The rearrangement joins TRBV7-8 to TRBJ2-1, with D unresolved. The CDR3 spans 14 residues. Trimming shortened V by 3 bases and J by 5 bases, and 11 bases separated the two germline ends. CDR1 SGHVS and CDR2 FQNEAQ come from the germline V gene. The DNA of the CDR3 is TGTGCCAGCAGCTTGCGGACGAACAACAATGAGCAGTTCTTC. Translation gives CASSLRTNNNEQFF.